The entry below gives a single T cell receptor beta chain sequence along with its context. What it binds is unknown. CDR3 length: 15 residues. Trimming took 1 base from V and 7 from J, leaving 17 bases between them. Germline V gene sequence: CDR1 DFQATT, CDR2 SNEGSKA (reference sequence). This sample stems from a study of HIV-infected patients and healthy controls. Study as a whole: Total CDR3 counts per chain did not differ significantly between patients and controls.

Roughly three months, about 14 weeks, into antiretroviral therapy, follow-up blood was collected. The repertoire came from unfractionated whole blood and reflected all unsorted peripheral T cells. Overall study findings and caveats: HIV-infected patients and controls differed significantly in mean usage of eight alpha and eight beta V genes.

About 480 ng RNA was reverse transcribed with alpha and beta constant-region primers. Each of the alpha and beta chains got its own library through chain-specific third strand synthesis with indices. One entry per CDR3 protein results from TCRdb running MiXCR on the 5' RACE reads. The sample records a few thousand distinct CDR3 sequences, about 29% being singletons. The gene calls are TRBV20-1 and TRBJ1-5; D is possibly TRBD1 (5 bases). The sequences come from blood, collected during antiretroviral therapy. The receptor was isolated from an adult with HIV infection. The DNA for the CDR3 is TGCAGTGCTAGAGCTCAACAAGGGGTGGGCCAGCCCCAGCATTTT. Protein: CSARAQQGVGQPQHF.